This T cell receptor (beta chain) was identified in a study of blood T cell repertoires in COVID-19. Method: immunoSEQ multiplex PCR; TCRdb's copy keeps in-frame clones and lacks some. The repertoire includes 120,000 or so clones, around 70% of them detected once, and 5.5% sits in the top ten. The CDR3 totals 13 residues. CDR1 is KGHDR and CDR2 is SFDVKD in the germline V gene. V shed 7 bases and J shed 7 bases, with 12 bases lying between them. The receptor's source is a man in his sixties with acute or convalescent COVID-19. The rearrangement links TRBV24-1 to TRBJ2-2, with D possibly being TRBD1 (6 bases). Sequenced material: peripheral blood. The CDR3 loop is CATSHRESGELFF. CDR3 bases: TGTGCCACCAGCCACAGGGAGAGCGGGGAGCTGTTTTTT.